This T cell receptor beta chain derives from a study of T cells in Graves' hyperthyroidism and ophthalmopathy. PBMCs stemmed from approximately 10 ml fresh peripheral blood. Points from the study as a whole: Most thyroid clonotypes expanded above 0.001 were also detected in blood.

From germline, CDR1 is MDHEN and CDR2 SYDVKM. V dropped 1 base and J dropped 14 bases, with 14 bases sitting between them. The CDR3 is 12 residues long. Amplification targeted TCR beta CDR3 regions from RNA transcripts. The HTBI primer set drove a first-round RT-PCR of the TCR CDR3. TCRdb analysed the multiplex PCR reads with MiXCR anew, one entry per CDR3 protein. Found here are 700,000 to 950,000 distinct CDR3 sequences, approximately 36% of them singletons; the top ten hold roughly 30%. On this clonotype: Its antigen is undetermined.

The V call is TRBV28, the J call TRBJ1-1; D perhaps matches TRBD1 (5 bases). Material for sequencing was blood. The sequence derives from a woman between 35 and 50 years old with Graves' hyperthyroidism. CDR3 sequence (DNA): TGTGCCAGCAGTTTATTTGGGACCCGAAGCTTCTTT. Translation gives CASSLFGTRSFF. Variable domain in full (rest from reference TRBV28 and TRBJ1-1): DVKVTQSSRYLVKRTGEKVFLECVQDMDHENMFWYRQDPGLGLRLIYFSYDVKMKEKGDIPEGYSVSREKKERFSLILESASTNQTSMYLCASSLFGTRSFFGQGTRLTVV.